Below are 20 T cell receptor beta chains sequenced from a single sample in a study of T cell changes during pregnancy in multiple sclerosis. Assay: immunoSEQ multiplex PCR; the TCRdb copy retains only in-frame clones and omits some. The repertoire consists of about 43,000 clones, with roughly 93% occurring once and the leading ten covering approximately 1.4%. The sequenced sample was PBMCs (not recorded whether the cells were cultured). The receptor source for this set is a female donor with multiple sclerosis, enrolled in a pregnancy study.

V usage is TRBV13 and J usage is TRBJ1-2; 11 bases agree with TRBD1. Germline assignment: CDR1 PRHDT and CDR2 FYEKMQ (reference sequence). There are 14 residues in the CDR3. The ends lost 5 bases at V and 8 bases at J; junction bases unmatched: 7. The CDR3 spells CASSHGQGARGYTF. The CDR3 DNA reads as TGTGCCAGCAGCCATGGACAGGGGGCAAGGGGCTACACCTTC.

The J gene is TRBJ1-3, the V gene TRBV9; D ambiguous. The CDR3 runs 15 residues. Germline values: CDR1 SGDLS, CDR2 YYNGEE. V lost 4 bases and J lost 0, with 11 bases in between. CDR3 sequence reads: CASSPRPDSGNTIYF. The CDR3 DNA reads as TGTGCCAGCAGCCCGAGACCGGACTCTGGAAACACCATATATTTT.

J is TRBJ1-6 and V is TRBV7-3; D not certain. Trimming pared 1 base from V and 7 bases from J, leaving 8 bases between. There are 14 residues in the CDR3. The V gene's germline CDR1 is SGHTA and CDR2 FQGTGA. DNA of the CDR3: TGTGCCAGCAGCTTAAACCGGGGAAATTCACCCCTCCACTTT. It codes for CASSLNRGNSPLHF.

Only a few counts were recorded for this clone. V and J are TRBV20-1 and TRBJ2-5, with no clear D. V was pared by 0 bases and J by 4 bases, with 3 bases between. CDR3 length: 11 residues. Germline V gene sequence: CDR1 DFQATT, CDR2 SNEGSKA (reference sequence). The DNA for the CDR3 is TGCAGTGCTAGAGATCGAGAGACCCAGTACTTC. Translation gives CSARDRETQYF.

V and J are TRBV5-4 and TRBJ2-1; 11 bases match TRBD2. Trimming removed 2 bases from V and 2 bases from J; junction bases left unmatched: 0. The CDR3 length is 15 residues. Germline lookup yields CDR1 SGHNT and CDR2 YYREEE (reference sequence). The CDR3: CASSFSGGAYNEQFF. The CDR3, as DNA: TGTGCCAGCAGCTTTAGCGGGGGGGCCTACAATGAGCAGTTCTTC.

The V call is TRBV4-3, the J call TRBJ2-7, with 7 positions matching TRBD1. The germline gives CDR1 LGHNA, CDR2 YSLEER. The V and J ends lost 3 bases and 6 bases, in that order; junction bases with no gene match: 5. This CDR3 is built from 13 residues. The CDR3 protein is CASSQTTGTEQYF. The CDR3 DNA sequence: TGCGCCAGCAGCCAGACGACAGGGACCGAGCAGTACTTC.

This sequence joins TRBV28 and TRBJ1-2; no reliable D call. The CDR3 contains 12 residues. Germline CDR1 reads MDHEN; CDR2 reads SYDVKM. Deletions cut 2 bases from V and 3 bases from J, with 4 bases between. For the CDR3, the DNA is TGTGCCAGCAGTTTAAGCCACTATGGCTACACCTTC. Its protein is CASSLSHYGYTF.

The chain has TRBV28 and TRBJ1-2; 7 bases map to TRBD1. In germline, CDR1 is MDHEN, CDR2 SYDVKM. The CDR3 is made up of 13 amino acids. V lost 6 bases, J lost 4 bases, and 5 bases stayed unmatched. The CDR3 sequence is CASSGTDGYGYTF. CDR3 nucleotides: TGTGCCAGCAGCGGGACAGATGGCTATGGCTACACCTTC.

This clone has just one count. CDR3 DNA sequence: TGCACCAGCGGATTCTTGTCTAGCACAGATACGCAGTATTTT. Translated, it gives CTSGFLSSTDTQYF. The V gene is TRBV1, the J gene TRBJ2-3. TRBV1 corresponds to a pseudogene. CDR3 size: 14 residues.

The chain has TRBV7-3 and TRBJ1-2; D is perhaps TRBD1 (5 bases). Germline CDR1 and CDR2: SGHTA and FQGTGA. The CDR3 length is 13 residues. V lost 3 bases to trimming and J lost 6 bases, with 11 bases between them. As DNA, the CDR3 is TGTGCCAGCAGCTTTGGGGGGTTGGATGGCTACACCTTC. Translation gives CASSFGGLDGYTF.

This clone was seen only once. The chain combines TRBV10-3 with TRBJ2-7; D tentatively fits TRBD1 or TRBD2 (5 bases each). Deletions cut 2 bases from V and 2 bases from J, with 10 bases between. This CDR3 has 14 residues. Germline CDR1 reads ENHRY; CDR2 reads SYGVKD. CDR3 residues: CAISERDQAYEQYF. CDR3 DNA sequence: TGTGCCATCAGTGAGAGGGACCAAGCCTACGAGCAGTACTTC.

This clone showed up just a few times. This rearrangement joins TRBV19 to TRBJ1-5; D gene ambiguous. With 2 bases removed from V and 5 bases from J, the gap between germline ends came to 7 bases. The CDR3 sequence is 13 residues long. The germline gives CDR1 LNHDA, CDR2 SQIVND (reference sequence). The CDR3 sequence: CASSIRNHQPQHF. In DNA, the CDR3 is TGTGCCAGTAGTATAAGGAATCATCAGCCCCAGCATTTT.

The chain links TRBV6-5 to TRBJ2-1; D tentatively reads TRBD1 or TRBD2 (5 bases each). This CDR3 contains 13 residues. V shed 7 bases and J shed 10 bases, with 17 bases lying between them. Germline values: CDR1 MNHEY, CDR2 SVGAGI. The DNA of the CDR3 is TGTGCCAGCATTGCAGCACTCCGGGACGAGCAGTTCTTC. Encoded protein: CASIAALRDEQFF.

This clone was recorded once. CDR3 DNA sequence: TGTGCCAGCAAAGAGGGCCGGGGCGTAACCTACGAGCAGTACTTC. It encodes CASKEGRGVTYEQYF. This chain connects TRBV2 to TRBJ2-7, with D perhaps matching TRBD1 or TRBD2 (5 bases each). This CDR3 spans 15 amino acids. CDR1 and CDR2 (germline): SNHLY, FYNNEI. Deletions cut 7 bases from V and 2 bases from J, with 18 bases between.

J is TRBJ2-7 and V is TRBV18; D not resolved. The CDR3 contains 13 residues. With 4 bases removed from V and 5 bases from J, the gap between germline ends came to 12 bases. CDR1 KGHSH and CDR2 LQKENI come from the germline V gene. CDR3 sequence (DNA): TGTGCCAGCTCACGGAACCACGAAAACGAGCAGTACTTC. It is translated as CASSRNHENEQYF. Complete variable domain (other parts from reference TRBV18 and TRBJ2-7): NAGVMQNPRHLVRRRGQEARLRCSPMKGHSHVYWYRQLPEEGLKFMVYLQKENIIDESGMPKERFSAEFPKEGPSILRIQQVVRGDSAAYFCASSRNHENEQYFGPGTRLTVT.

This chain uses TRBV6-6 with TRBJ1-3; D may be TRBD1 (5 bases). CDR1 and CDR2 from the germline V gene are MNHNY and SVGAGI (reference sequence). This CDR3 comprises 14 residues. Trimming stripped 2 bases from V and 4 bases from J, with 9 bases between. The CDR3, as DNA: TGTGCCAGCAGTTACGGGGCTACGGGAAACACCATATATTTT. Translated: CASSYGATGNTIYF.

In its sample, this clone is medium-sized (0.01 to 0.1%). The chain links TRBV28 to TRBJ1-2, with D hard to call. Germline lookup yields CDR1 MDHEN and CDR2 SYDVKM. The V gene lost 3 bases and the J gene lost 3 bases, with 8 bases spanning the gap. The CDR3 sequence is 13 residues long. The CDR3 nucleotides read TGTGCCAGCAGTTTTTGGGTCTACTATGGCTACACCTTC. This gives the protein CASSFWVYYGYTF.

This rearrangement joins TRBV9 to TRBJ2-3; D possibly corresponds to TRBD2 (5 bases). CDR3 length: 16 residues. Trimming cost V 1 base and J 0 bases, with 12 bases left between them. The germline V gene encodes CDR1 SGDLS and CDR2 YYNGEE. The CDR3 is CASSVIRAESTDTQYF. DNA of the CDR3: TGTGCCAGCAGCGTAATAAGAGCGGAGAGCACAGATACGCAGTATTTT.

V gene TRBV25-1 combines with J gene TRBJ1-1; TRBD1 might be the D (6 bases). V lost 4 bases to trimming and J lost 5 bases, with 20 bases between them. CDR3 length: 16 amino acids. Germline V gene data show CDR1 as MGHDK and CDR2 as SYGVNS. DNA of the CDR3: TGTGCCAGCAGTGGACCGCCAGGGGCCCTTTTGACTGAAGCTTTCTTT. Protein: CASSGPPGALLTEAFF.

J is TRBJ2-3 and V is TRBV5-4, with D perhaps matching TRBD2 (6 bases). Germline V gene sequence: CDR1 SGHNT, CDR2 YYREEE (reference sequence). V shed 1 base and J shed 4 bases, with 10 bases lying between them. The CDR3 covers 14 residues. The CDR3 DNA sequence: TGTGCCAGCAGCTTGTTCTGGGAGGCAGATACGCAGTATTTT. It encodes CASSLFWEADTQYF.